This entry lists 21 T cell receptor beta chains sequenced from one sample in a study of lung T cells in sarcoidosis with Löfgren's syndrome. TCRdb fed the reads into MiXCR, producing one record per CDR3 protein. The sample includes tens of thousands of distinct CDR3 sequences, over 20% of them seen just once. Specimen: CD4+ T cells from PBMCs. These TCRs come from a human donor with sarcoidosis (Löfgren's syndrome or another form), or a control subject (not recorded which).

This clonotype was seen repeatedly, ten times or more. This chain links TRBV7-2 with TRBJ1-4, with 7 bases fitting TRBD1. Germline assignment: CDR1 SGHTA and CDR2 FQGNSA. Losses at the gene ends were 6 bases for V and 4 bases for J; bases not matched to a gene: 11. This CDR3 spans 16 amino acids. The chain's CDR3 is CASSFSQGKLNEKLFF. CDR3 sequence (DNA): TGTGCCAGCAGTTTTTCACAGGGGAAACTTAATGAAAAACTGTTTTTT.

The chain's CDR3 is CASSLYRRGRNTEAFF. CDR3 DNA: TGTGCCAGCAGTCTCTACCGACGGGGGCGGAACACTGAAGCTTTCTTT. The chain combines TRBV27 with TRBJ1-1, with a tentative D call TRBD1 (6 bases). CDR3 length equals 16 residues. The germline gives CDR1 MNHEY, CDR2 SMNVEV (reference sequence). V gave up 5 bases and J gave up 1 base, with 17 bases separating them.

The table lists this clonotype with many counts. This rearrangement joins TRBV27 to TRBJ2-3; tentative D call: TRBD2 (6 bases). V was pared by 5 bases and J by 6 bases, with 18 bases between. The germline V gene encodes CDR1 MNHEY and CDR2 SMNVEV (reference sequence). The CDR3 covers 15 residues. The CDR3 DNA reads as TGTGCCAGCAGTCCCTATCGCCGGGAGCTGGATACGCAGTATTTT. This codes for CASSPYRRELDTQYF.

This clonotype was counted between two and nine times. The chain links TRBV7-9 to TRBJ2-7; D perhaps matches TRBD1 (5 bases). The CDR3 runs to 14 residues. Germline V gene sequence: CDR1 SEHNR, CDR2 FQNEAQ (reference sequence). Trimming removed 3 bases at V and 4 bases at J, with 13 bases between. This CDR3 reads CASSFDLGAYEQYV. For the CDR3, the DNA is TGTGCCAGCAGCTTTGATCTTGGGGCGTACGAGCAGTACGTC.

This clonotype was seen ten or more times. J is TRBJ2-5 and V is TRBV11-2; D ambiguous. V lost 5 bases, J lost 4 bases, and 5 bases lay in between. The CDR3 loop spans 11 amino acids. Germline V lookup: CDR1 SGHAT, CDR2 FQNNGV. CDR3 in amino acids: CASSRRETQYF. The CDR3, as DNA: TGTGCCAGCAGCCGCCGAGAGACCCAGTACTTC.

The chain uses TRBV27 and TRBJ2-5, with TRBD2 matching 7 bases. The CDR3 spans 14 residues. Per germline, CDR1 MNHEY and CDR2 SMNVEV (reference sequence). V lost 2 bases to trimming and J lost 11 bases; unmatched junction nucleotides: 11. The CDR3 coding sequence is TGTGCCAGCAGTTTAGCGGGGGTTAGAGGGACTCAGTACTTC. Its protein is CASSLAGVRGTQYF.

This clonotype was detected only once. The chain employs TRBV18 and TRBJ2-1; the match to TRBD2 covers 7 bases. The CDR3 runs to 16 residues. Germline V gives CDR1 KGHSH, CDR2 LQKENI. Trimming cost V 6 bases and J 8 bases; bases outside gene matches: 16. This CDR3 is CASSPRLAEGRDEQFF. Written as DNA, the CDR3 is TGTGCCAGCTCCCCCCGGCTAGCGGAAGGGCGGGATGAGCAGTTCTTC. Filled out from reference TRBV18 and TRBJ2-1, the complete variable domain reads NAGVMQNPRHLVRRRGQEARLRCSPMKGHSHVYWYRQLPEEGLKFMVYLQKENIIDESGMPKERFSAEFPKEGPSILRIQQVVRGDSAAYFCASSPRLAEGRDEQFFGPGTRLTVL.

For this clonotype: This may stem from a read error, because a much larger clone lies one nucleotide away. The chain is built from TRBV28 and TRBJ1-2, with 9 bases identical to TRBD1. V trimming: 0 bases; J trimming: 4 bases; junction bases outside the gene matches: 12. This CDR3 spans 18 amino acids. Germline loops: CDR1 MDHEN, CDR2 SYDVKM. For the CDR3, the DNA is TGTGCCAGCAGTTTATGGATAAGGACAGGGGACGACTCCTATGGCTACACCTTC. Protein product: CASSLWIRTGDDSYGYTF.

The table lists this clonotype with many counts. This chain links TRBV20-1 with TRBJ1-4; D may be TRBD1 (6 bases). Germline CDR1 DFQATT, CDR2 SNEGSKA (reference sequence). The CDR3 sequence is 12 residues long. With 6 bases removed from V and 7 bases from J, the gap between germline ends came to 12 bases. The CDR3 DNA is TGCAGTGCAGGGCAACAGGGTGAAAAACTGTTTTTT. Translating gives CSAGQQGEKLFF.

V gene TRBV10-3 combines with J gene TRBJ2-1; perhaps TRBD1 as D (5 bases). This CDR3 spans 15 amino acids. Germline CDR1 is ENHRY and CDR2 is SYGVKD. V was pared by 2 bases and J by 8 bases, with 16 bases between. As DNA, the CDR3 is TGTGCCATCAGTGAGCCGACGCAGGGCATACATGAGCAGTTCTTC. Residues: CAISEPTQGIHEQFF.

In its sample, this clonotype was seen a few times. The rearrangement uses TRBV19 and TRBJ2-6; D remains ambiguous. Germline V lookup: CDR1 LNHDA, CDR2 SQIVND (reference sequence). The V gene lost 7 bases and the J gene lost 2 bases, with 9 bases spanning the gap. The CDR3 contains 14 residues. The CDR3 DNA reads as TGTGCCAGTACTAAGGGAACTGGGGCCAACGTCCTGACTTTC. Its protein product is CASTKGTGANVLTF.

There are many counts of this clonotype. The J gene is TRBJ2-1, the V gene TRBV11-2; 8 bases are shared with TRBD2. Germline V gene lookup returns CDR1 SGHAT and CDR2 FQNNGV. The CDR3 has 18 residues. V was clipped by 3 bases and J by 6 bases; unmatched bases: 16. CDR3 in amino acids: CASSLGRGGVLVPNEQFF. The DNA for the CDR3 is TGTGCCAGCAGCTTGGGACGGGGGGGAGTTTTGGTGCCCAATGAGCAGTTCTTC.

This clonotype was seen ten or more times. The rearrangement links TRBV3-1 to TRBJ2-5; no clear D. Trimming took 0 bases from V and 5 from J, leaving 19 bases between them. Germline CDR1 and CDR2: LGHDT and YNNKEL (reference sequence). The CDR3 spans 17 residues. The CDR3 loop is CASSQDPRALSRETQYF. CDR3 DNA: TGTGCCAGCAGCCAAGATCCCCGAGCCCTCTCGAGGGAGACCCAGTACTTC.

This clonotype was recorded many times. The V gene is TRBV28, the J gene TRBJ2-7; 7 positions match TRBD2. Trimming removed 6 bases from V and 2 bases from J; junction bases left unmatched: 7. Per the germline V gene, CDR1 is MDHEN and CDR2 is SYDVKM. This CDR3 spans 14 amino acids. The CDR3 DNA sequence: TGTGCCAGCAGGGGGTCGGGGGGAACCTACGAGCAGTACTTC. Its translation is CASRGSGGTYEQYF.

This clonotype was seen repeatedly, ten times or more. This chain joins TRBV28 and TRBJ1-2; D may be TRBD1 (6 bases). The ends were cut back, 10 bases at V and 3 bases at J, with 15 bases in the middle. CDR3 length: 13 amino acids. Germline lookup yields CDR1 MDHEN and CDR2 SYDVKM. For the CDR3, the DNA is TGTGCCACCTTGGACAGCGAGGACTATGGCTACACCTTC. Residues: CATLDSEDYGYTF.

Details on this clonotype: Because the CDR3 is missing its conserved closing phenylalanine or tryptophan, this is likely a read error. The CDR3 loop reads CASSLEAEQFL. As DNA, the CDR3 is TGCGCCAGCAGCTTGGAGGCTGAGCAGTTCCTC. The V and J genes are TRBV5-1 and TRBJ2-1; D call uncertain. V dropped 0 bases and J dropped 9 bases, with 4 bases sitting between them. This CDR3 has 11 residues. The germline V gene has CDR1 SGHRS and CDR2 YFSETQ.

Many counts were recorded for this clonotype. The rearrangement uses TRBV7-2 and TRBJ2-7; 14 bases fit TRBD2. J lost 5 bases, V lost 5 bases, and 11 bases had no gene match. The CDR3 has 17 amino acids. Germline assignment: CDR1 SGHTA and CDR2 FQGNSA. CDR3 region: CASSLAGLAGGTNEQYF. As DNA, the CDR3 is TGTGCCAGCAGCCTCGCAGGACTAGCGGGAGGAACGAACGAGCAGTACTTC. Looking up the rest from reference TRBV7-2 and TRBJ2-7 gives the full variable domain: GAGVSQSPSNKVTEKGKDVELRCDPISGHTALYWYRQSLGQGLEFLIYFQGNSAPDKSGLPSDRFSAERTGGSVSTLTIQRTQQEDSAVYLCASSLAGLAGGTNEQYFGPGTRLTVT.

The chain combines TRBV4-2 with TRBJ2-6, with a tentative D call TRBD2 (6 bases). The CDR3 spans 17 residues. Trimming cost V 3 bases and J 4 bases, with 16 bases left between them. Germline CDR1 reads LGHNA; CDR2 reads YNFKEQ. As DNA, the CDR3 is TGTGCCAGCAGCCAGGGGACTGGGAGGTCAGGGGCCAACGTCCTGACTTTC. As protein: CASSQGTGRSGANVLTF.

About this clonotype: A much larger clone lies one base from this, so it may be a read error. The chain is built from TRBV28 and TRBJ2-1, with 15 nucleotides matching TRBD2. V trimming: 3 bases; J trimming: 7 bases; junction bases outside the gene matches: 10. Germline values: CDR1 MDHEN, CDR2 SYDVKM. This CDR3 region has 18 residues. The CDR3 bases are TGTGCCAGCAGTTTTATACTTATTGGGACTAGCGGGGGGAATGAGCAGTTCTTC. Protein product: CASSFILIGTSGGNEQFF.

This clonotype was recorded at least ten times. This sequence joins TRBV2 and TRBJ1-4; D uncertain. The length of the CDR3 is 14 residues. V shed 3 bases and J shed 5 bases, with 10 bases lying between them. Germline values: CDR1 SNHLY, CDR2 FYNNEI. CDR3 in amino acids: CASSDLPFNEKLFF. CDR3 DNA sequence: TGTGCCAGCAGTGATCTCCCGTTCAATGAAAAACTGTTTTTT.

Turning to this clonotype: Germline and junction disagree at one end, which may indicate a read error. The rearrangement links TRBV11-3 to TRBJ2-1; D gene uncertain. The germline gives CDR1 SGHNT, CDR2 YENEEA. This CDR3 region has 14 residues. CDR3 amino acids: CASSLARLNNEQSF. For the CDR3, the DNA is TGTGCCAGCAGCTTAGCTCGGCTCAACAATGAGCAGTCCTTC.